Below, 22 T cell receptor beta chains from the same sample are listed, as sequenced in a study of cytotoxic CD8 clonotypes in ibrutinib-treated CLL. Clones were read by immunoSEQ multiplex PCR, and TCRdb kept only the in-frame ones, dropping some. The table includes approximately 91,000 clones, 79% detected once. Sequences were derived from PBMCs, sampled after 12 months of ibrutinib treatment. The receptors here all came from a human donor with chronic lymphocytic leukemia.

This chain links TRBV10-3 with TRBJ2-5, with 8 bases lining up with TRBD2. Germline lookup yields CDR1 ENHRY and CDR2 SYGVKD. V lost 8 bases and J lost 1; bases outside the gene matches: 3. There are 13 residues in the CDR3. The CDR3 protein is CAIGAGAQETQYF. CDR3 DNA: TGTGCCATCGGAGCGGGGGCCCAAGAGACCCAGTACTTC.

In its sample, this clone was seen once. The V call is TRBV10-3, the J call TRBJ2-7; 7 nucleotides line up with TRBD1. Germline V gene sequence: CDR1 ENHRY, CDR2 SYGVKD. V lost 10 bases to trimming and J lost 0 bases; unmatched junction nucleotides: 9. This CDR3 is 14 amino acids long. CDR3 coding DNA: TGTGCCACCGAAGACGGGGACAGCTCCTACGAGCAGTACTTC. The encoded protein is CATEDGDSSYEQYF.

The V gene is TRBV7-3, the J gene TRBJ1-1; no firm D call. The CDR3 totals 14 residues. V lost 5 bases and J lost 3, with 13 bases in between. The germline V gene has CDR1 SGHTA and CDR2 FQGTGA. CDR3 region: CASSADRHDTEAFF. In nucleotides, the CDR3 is TGTGCCAGCAGCGCCGACCGACATGACACTGAAGCTTTCTTT.

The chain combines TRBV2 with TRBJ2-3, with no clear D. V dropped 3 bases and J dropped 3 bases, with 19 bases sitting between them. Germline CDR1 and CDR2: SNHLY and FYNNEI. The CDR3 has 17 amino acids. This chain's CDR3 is CASSDSGNSLLTDTQYF. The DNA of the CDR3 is TGTGCCAGCAGTGATTCGGGTAACAGCCTCCTAACAGATACGCAGTATTTT.

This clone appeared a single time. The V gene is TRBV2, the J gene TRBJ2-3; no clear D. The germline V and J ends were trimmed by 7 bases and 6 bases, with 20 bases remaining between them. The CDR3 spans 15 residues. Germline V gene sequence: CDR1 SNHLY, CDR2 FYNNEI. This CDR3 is CASTPRATAPDTQYF. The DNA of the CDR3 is TGTGCCAGCACCCCCCGGGCCACAGCCCCCGATACGCAGTATTTT.

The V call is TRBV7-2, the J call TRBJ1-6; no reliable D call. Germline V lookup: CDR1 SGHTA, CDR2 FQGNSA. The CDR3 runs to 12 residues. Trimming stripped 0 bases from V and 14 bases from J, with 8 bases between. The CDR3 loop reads CASSLAPPSLHF. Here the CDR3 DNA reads TGTGCCAGCAGCTTAGCGCCCCCATCCCTCCACTTT.

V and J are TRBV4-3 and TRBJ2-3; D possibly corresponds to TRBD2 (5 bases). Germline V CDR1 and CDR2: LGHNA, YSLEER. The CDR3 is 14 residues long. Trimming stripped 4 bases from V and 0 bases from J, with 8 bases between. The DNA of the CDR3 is TGCGCCAGCAGCCCAGCGGATAGCACAGATACGCAGTATTTT. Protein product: CASSPADSTDTQYF.

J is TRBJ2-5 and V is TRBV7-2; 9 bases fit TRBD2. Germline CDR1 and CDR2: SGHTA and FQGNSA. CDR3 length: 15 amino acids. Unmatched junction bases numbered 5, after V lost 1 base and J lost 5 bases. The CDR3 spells CASSLGAGGPETQYF. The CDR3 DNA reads TGTGCCAGCAGCTTAGGTGCGGGAGGGCCCGAGACCCAGTACTTC.

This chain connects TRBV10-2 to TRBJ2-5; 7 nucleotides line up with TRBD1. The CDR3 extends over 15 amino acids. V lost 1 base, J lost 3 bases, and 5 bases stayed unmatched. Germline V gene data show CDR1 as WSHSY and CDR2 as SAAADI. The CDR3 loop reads CASSEWTGEKETQYF. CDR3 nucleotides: TGCGCCAGCAGTGAGTGGACAGGCGAAAAAGAGACCCAGTACTTC.

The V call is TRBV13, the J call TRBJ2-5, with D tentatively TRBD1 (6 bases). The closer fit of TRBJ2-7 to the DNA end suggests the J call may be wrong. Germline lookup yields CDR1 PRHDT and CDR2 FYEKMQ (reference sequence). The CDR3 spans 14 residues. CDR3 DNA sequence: TGTGCCAGCAGCTTCGGCAGGGGAGACTACGAGCAGTACTTC. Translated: CASSFGRGDYEQYF.

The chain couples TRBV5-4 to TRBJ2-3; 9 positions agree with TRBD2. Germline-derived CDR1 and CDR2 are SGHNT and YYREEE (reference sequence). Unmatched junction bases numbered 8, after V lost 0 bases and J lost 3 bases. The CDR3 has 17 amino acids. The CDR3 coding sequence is TGTGCCAGCAGCTTGGTGGCTAGCGGGACGGGAACAGATACGCAGTATTTT. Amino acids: CASSLVASGTGTDTQYF.

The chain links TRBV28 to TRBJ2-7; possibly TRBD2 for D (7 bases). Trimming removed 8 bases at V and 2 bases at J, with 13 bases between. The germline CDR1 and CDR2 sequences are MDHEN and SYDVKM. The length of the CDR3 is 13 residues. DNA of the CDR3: TGTGCCAGCTTTAGGGGGGGAACCTACGAGCAGTACTTC. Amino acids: CASFRGGTYEQYF.

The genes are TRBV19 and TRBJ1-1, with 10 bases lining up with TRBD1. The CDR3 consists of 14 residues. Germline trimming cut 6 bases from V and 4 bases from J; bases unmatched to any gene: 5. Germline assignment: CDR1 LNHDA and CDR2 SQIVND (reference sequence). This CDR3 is CASRLDRGLTEAFF. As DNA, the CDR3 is TGTGCCAGTAGATTAGACAGGGGGCTCACTGAAGCTTTCTTT. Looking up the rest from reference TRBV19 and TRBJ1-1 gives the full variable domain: DGGITQSPKYLFRKEGQNVTLSCEQNLNHDAMYWYRQDPGQGLRLIYYSQIVNDFQKGDIAEGYSVSREKKESFPLTVTSAQKNPTAFYLCASRLDRGLTEAFFGQGTRLTVV.

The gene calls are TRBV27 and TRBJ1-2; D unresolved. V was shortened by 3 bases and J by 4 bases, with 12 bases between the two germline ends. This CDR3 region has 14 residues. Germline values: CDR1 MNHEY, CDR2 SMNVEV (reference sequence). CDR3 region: CASSLGGSGYGYTF. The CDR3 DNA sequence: TGTGCCAGCAGTTTGGGCGGTTCGGGCTATGGCTACACCTTC.

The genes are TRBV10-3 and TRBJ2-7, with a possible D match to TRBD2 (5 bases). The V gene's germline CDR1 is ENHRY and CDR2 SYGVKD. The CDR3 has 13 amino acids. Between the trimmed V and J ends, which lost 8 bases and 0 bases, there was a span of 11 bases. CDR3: CAIHGESSYEQYF. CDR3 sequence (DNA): TGTGCCATCCACGGGGAAAGCTCCTACGAGCAGTACTTC.

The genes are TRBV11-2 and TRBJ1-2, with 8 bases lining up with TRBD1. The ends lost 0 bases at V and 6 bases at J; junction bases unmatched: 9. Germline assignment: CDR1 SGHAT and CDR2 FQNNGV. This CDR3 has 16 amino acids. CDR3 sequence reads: CASSLDLAGGDNGYTF. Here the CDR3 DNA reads TGTGCCAGCAGCTTAGATCTGGCAGGGGGCGATAATGGCTACACCTTC.

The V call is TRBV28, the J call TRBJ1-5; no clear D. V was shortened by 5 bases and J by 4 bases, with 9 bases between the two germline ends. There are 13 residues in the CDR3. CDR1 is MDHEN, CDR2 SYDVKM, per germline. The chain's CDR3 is CASSPPPNQPQHF. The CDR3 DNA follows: TGTGCCAGCAGTCCCCCCCCAAATCAGCCCCAGCATTTT.

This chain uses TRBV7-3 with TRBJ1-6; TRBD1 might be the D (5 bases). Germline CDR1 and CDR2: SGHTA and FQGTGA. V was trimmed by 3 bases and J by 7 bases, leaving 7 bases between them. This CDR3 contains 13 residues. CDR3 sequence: CASSLGPNSPLHF. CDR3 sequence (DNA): TGTGCCAGCAGCTTGGGGCCCAATTCACCCCTCCACTTT. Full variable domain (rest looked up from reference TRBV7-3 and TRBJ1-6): GAGVSQTPSNKVTEKGKYVELRCDPISGHTALYWYRQSLGQGPEFLIYFQGTGAADDSGLPNDRFFAVRPEGSVSTLKIQRTERGDSAVYLCASSLGPNSPLHFGNGTRLTVT.

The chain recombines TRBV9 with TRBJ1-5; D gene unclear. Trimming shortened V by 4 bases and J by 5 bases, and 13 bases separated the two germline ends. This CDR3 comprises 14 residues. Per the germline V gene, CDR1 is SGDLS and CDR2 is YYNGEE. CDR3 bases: TGTGCCAGCAGCCCTGCTGGCACCGATCAGCCCCAGCATTTT. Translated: CASSPAGTDQPQHF. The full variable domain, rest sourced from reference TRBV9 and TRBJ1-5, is DSGVTQTPKHLITATGQRVTLRCSPRSGDLSVYWYQQSLDQGLQFLIQYYNGEERAKGNILERFSAQQFPDLHSELNLSSLELGDSALYFCASSPAGTDQPQHFGDGTRLSIL.

Here the CDR3 reads CASRQGNTEAFF. In DNA form, the CDR3 reads TGTGCCAGCAGACAGGGGAACACTGAAGCTTTCTTT. This sequence joins TRBV6-6 and TRBJ1-1, with D perhaps matching TRBD1 (6 bases). The CDR3 runs to 12 residues. V was cut by 6 bases and J by 1 base, with 6 bases left in between. CDR1 is MNHNY and CDR2 is SVGAGI in the germline V gene (reference sequence).

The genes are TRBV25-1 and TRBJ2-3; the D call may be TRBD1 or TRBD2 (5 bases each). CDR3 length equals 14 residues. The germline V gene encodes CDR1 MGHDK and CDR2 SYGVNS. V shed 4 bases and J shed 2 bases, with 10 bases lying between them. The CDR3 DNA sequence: TGTGCCAGCAGTGTGGGGGAGTACACAGATACGCAGTATTTT. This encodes CASSVGEYTDTQYF.

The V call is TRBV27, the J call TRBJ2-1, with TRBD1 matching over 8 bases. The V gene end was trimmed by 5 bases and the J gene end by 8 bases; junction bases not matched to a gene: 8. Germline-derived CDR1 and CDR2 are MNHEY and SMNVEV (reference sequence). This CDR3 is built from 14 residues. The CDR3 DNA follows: TGTGCCAGCAGTCCCGGGACAGGCTGGGATGAGCAGTTCTTC. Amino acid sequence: CASSPGTGWDEQFF.